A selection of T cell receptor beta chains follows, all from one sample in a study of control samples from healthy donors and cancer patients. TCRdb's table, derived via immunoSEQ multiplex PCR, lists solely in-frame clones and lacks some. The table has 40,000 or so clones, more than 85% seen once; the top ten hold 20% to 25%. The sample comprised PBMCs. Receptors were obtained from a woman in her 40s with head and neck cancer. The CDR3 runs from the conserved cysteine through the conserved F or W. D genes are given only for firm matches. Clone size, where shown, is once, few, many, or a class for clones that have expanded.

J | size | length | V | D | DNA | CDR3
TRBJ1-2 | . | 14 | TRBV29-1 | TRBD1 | TGCAGCGTTGATGGGGCAGGGGGGTTGAATGGCTACACCTTC | CSVDGAGGLNGYTF
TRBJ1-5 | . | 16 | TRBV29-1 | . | TGCAGCGTTGAAGATCAAACCCAGGGGAGCAATCAGCCCCAGCATTTT | CSVEDQTQGSNQPQHF
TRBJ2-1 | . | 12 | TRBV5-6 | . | TGTGCCAGCAGCTTGGGGCGAAATGAGCAGTTCTTC | CASSLGRNEQFF
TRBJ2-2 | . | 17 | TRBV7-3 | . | TGTGCCAGCAGCTTAACCCCTTCCCTACTACTCACCGGGGAGCTGTTTTTT | CASSLTPSLLLTGELFF
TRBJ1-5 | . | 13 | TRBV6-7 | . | TGTGCCAGCAGCTGGGGGGGAAATCAGCCCCAGCATTTT | CASSWGGNQPQHF
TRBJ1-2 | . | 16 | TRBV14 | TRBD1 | TGTGCCAGCAGCCCCATGACAGGGTCAAGCTCCTATGGCTACACCTTC | CASSPMTGSSSYGYTF
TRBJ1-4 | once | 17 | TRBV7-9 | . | TGTGCCAGCAGCTTAGGGGCGGGAGTTGCAACTAATGAAAAACTGTTTTTT | CASSLGAGVATNEKLFF
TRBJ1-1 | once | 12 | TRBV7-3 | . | TGTGCCAGCAGCTTATCGTCTGGGAAAGCTTTCTTT | CASSLSSGKAFF
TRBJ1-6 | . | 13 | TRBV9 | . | TGTGCCAGCAGCTCCGGGACTGACCTGCCCCTCCACTTT | CASSSGTDLPLHF
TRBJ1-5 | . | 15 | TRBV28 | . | TGTGCCAGCACCCAGACAGATATTAGCAATCAGCCCCAGCATTTT | CASTQTDISNQPQHF
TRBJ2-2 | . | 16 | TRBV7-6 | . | TGTGCCAGCAGCTTAAGACCCGGGACTAACACCGGGGAGCTGTTTTTT | CASSLRPGTNTGELFF
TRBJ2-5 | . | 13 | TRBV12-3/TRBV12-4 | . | TGTGCCAGCAGTCTGGGGGGAGAAGAGACCCAGTACTTC | CASSLGGEETQYF
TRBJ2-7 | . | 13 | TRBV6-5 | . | TGTGCCAGCACCGGGACACCCTCCTACGAGCAGTACTTC | CASTGTPSYEQYF
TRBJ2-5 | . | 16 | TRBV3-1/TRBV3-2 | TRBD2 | TGTGCCAGCAGCCCCCAACTAGCGGGGGGGCGAGAGACCCAGTACTTC | CASSPQLAGGRETQYF
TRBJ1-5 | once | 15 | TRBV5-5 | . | TGTGCCAGCAGCTTATCGGCAGGGTGGTATCAGCCCCAGCATTTT | CASSLSAGWYQPQHF
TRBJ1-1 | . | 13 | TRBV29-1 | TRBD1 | TGCAGCGTCGGACAGGGGGTGAACACTGAAGCTTTCTTT | CSVGQGVNTEAFF
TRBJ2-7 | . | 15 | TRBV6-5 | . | TGTGCCAGCATAATACAGGGTAGATCCCTCTGGGAGCAGTACTTC | CASIIQGRSLWEQYF
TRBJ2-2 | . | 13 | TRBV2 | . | TGTGCCAGCAGTGTTACTAGGCCCGGGGAGCTGTTTTTT | CASSVTRPGELFF
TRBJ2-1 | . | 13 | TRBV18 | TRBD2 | TGTGCCAGCTCGACTAGCGTATACAATGAGCAGTTCTTC | CASSTSVYNEQFF
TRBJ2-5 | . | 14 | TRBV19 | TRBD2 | TGTGCCAGTAGCGGATTAGCGGGAGGAGAGACCCAGTACTTC | CASSGLAGGETQYF
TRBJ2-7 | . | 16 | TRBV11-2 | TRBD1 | TGTGCCAGCAGCAAACGTGGACAGGGTCGATCCTACGAGCAGTACTTC | CASSKRGQGRSYEQYF
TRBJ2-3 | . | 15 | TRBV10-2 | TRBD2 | TGCGCCAGCAGGACGGGGGGGCTTAGCACAGATACGCAGTATTTT | CASRTGGLSTDTQYF
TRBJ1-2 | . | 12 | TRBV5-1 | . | TGCGCCAGCAGCTCGTCAGGCTATGGCTACACCTTC | CASSSSGYGYTF
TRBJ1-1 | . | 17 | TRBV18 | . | TGTGCCAGCTCACCGCTCCCCGTTGCGGGACCCTTAACGGTGGCTTTCTTT | CASSPLPVAGPLTVAFF
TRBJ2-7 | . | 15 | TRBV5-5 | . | TGTGCCAGCAGCTTGACACCCGACGTTTCCTACGAGCAGTACTTC | CASSLTPDVSYEQYF
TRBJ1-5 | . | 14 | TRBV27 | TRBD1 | TGTGCCAGCAGTCAACAGGGGGCTGGTCAGCCCCAGCATTTT | CASSQQGAGQPQHF
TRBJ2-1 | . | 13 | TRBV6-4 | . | TGTGCCAGCAGCCTGAGGGGAGGCAATGAGCAGTTCTTC | CASSLRGGNEQFF
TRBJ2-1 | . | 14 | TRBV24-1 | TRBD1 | TGTGCCACCAGTGACACGGGACAGGGCGGTGAGCAGTTCTTC | CATSDTGQGGEQFF
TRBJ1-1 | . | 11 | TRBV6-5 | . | TGTGCCAGCATTAGGGACACTGAAGCTTTCTTT | CASIRDTEAFF
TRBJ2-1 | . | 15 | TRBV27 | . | TGTGCCAGCAGTTTGGACGGGAGCTCCTACAATGAGCAGTTCTTC | CASSLDGSSYNEQFF
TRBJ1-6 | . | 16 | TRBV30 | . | TGTGCCTGGAGCGTAGCCCGGAGTTCCTATAATTCACCCCTCCACTTT | CAWSVARSSYNSPLHF
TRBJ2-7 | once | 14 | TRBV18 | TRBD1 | TGTGCCAGCTCACCTGGACAGGGGCTGAGCGAGCAGTACTTC | CASSPGQGLSEQYF
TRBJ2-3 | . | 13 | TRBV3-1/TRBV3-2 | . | TGTGCCAGCAGCCAAGATTCAACAGATACGCAGTATTTT | CASSQDSTDTQYF
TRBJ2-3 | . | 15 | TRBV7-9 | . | TGTGCCAGCAGCCCACGGTTTACGAGCACAGATACGCAGTATTTT | CASSPRFTSTDTQYF
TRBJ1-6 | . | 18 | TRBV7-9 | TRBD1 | TGTGCCAGCAGCCTAACGGCCAAACAGGGGGGCAATAATTCACCCCTCCACTTT | CASSLTAKQGGNNSPLHF